The 26 T cell receptor beta chains presented below share a single source sample, sequenced in a study of OX40 agonist ivuxolimab in advanced cancers. Assay used: immunoSEQ multiplex PCR; TCRdb lists only in-frame clones, some missing. This table holds about 51,000 clones, about 77% found once. The sample here was CD4+ or CD8+ T cells sorted from blood, taken in a trial of the OX40 agonist ivuxolimab. The receptors here all came from an adult with an advanced solid tumor such as melanoma, head and neck, liver or kidney cancer.

This clone has just a few counts. The chain is built from TRBV19 and TRBJ1-5; D ambiguous. The CDR3 has 15 residues. Trimming took off 7 bases at V and 4 bases at J, with 17 bases between the two ends. The germline V gene encodes CDR1 LNHDA and CDR2 SQIVND (reference sequence). Here the CDR3 reads CASTVMAGGNQPQHF. The CDR3 DNA follows: TGTGCCAGTACGGTCATGGCAGGCGGTAATCAGCCCCAGCATTTT.

The rearrangement joins TRBV12-5 to TRBJ1-6, with 7 bases identical to TRBD1. V shed 4 bases and J 4 bases; nucleotides not matched to a gene: 4. CDR3 length: 15 residues. Germline CDR1 reads LGHNT; CDR2 reads FRNRAP. CDR3 amino acids: CASGSSTGYNSPLHF. The CDR3 bases are TGTGCTAGTGGTTCCTCGACAGGGTATAATTCACCCCTCCACTTT. Full variable domain (outside the CDR3, taken from reference TRBV12-5 and TRBJ1-6): DARVTQTPRHKVTEMGQEVTMRCQPILGHNTVFWYRQTMMQGLELLAYFRNRAPLDDSGMPKDRFSAEMPDATLATLKIQPSEPRDSAVYFCASGSSTGYNSPLHFGNGTRLTVT.

The CDR3 region has the DNA TGTGCCAGCAGTGATCGACTAGCGGCGTCGCAGACCCAGTACTTC. As protein: CASSDRLAASQTQYF. V is TRBV6-1 and J is TRBJ2-5; 9 bases match TRBD2. This CDR3 contains 15 residues. Germline CDR1 and CDR2: MNHNS and SASEGT. J was trimmed by 6 bases and V by 3 bases; bases with no gene match: 8.

This chain connects TRBV9 to TRBJ2-7; the D is unclear. V was shortened by 0 bases and J by 2 bases, with 9 bases between the two germline ends. This CDR3 is 14 amino acids long. CDR1 and CDR2 from the germline V gene are SGDLS and YYNGEE. The CDR3 nucleotides are TGTGCCAGCAGCGTAGGGGTTCTTCCCTACGAGCAGTACTTC. It encodes CASSVGVLPYEQYF.

The chain combines TRBV6-6 with TRBJ2-3; D is unclear. V was trimmed by 7 bases and J by 7 bases, leaving 12 bases between them. The CDR3 loop spans 12 amino acids. Germline values: CDR1 MNHNY, CDR2 SVGAGI (reference sequence). The CDR3 protein is CASTDQGNTQYF. CDR3 DNA sequence: TGTGCCAGCACCGACCAAGGAAATACGCAGTATTTT.

This chain links TRBV6-1 with TRBJ2-1; TRBD1 matches at 8 bases. Germline V lookup: CDR1 MNHNS, CDR2 SASEGT. V lost 0 bases to trimming and J lost 0 bases; unmatched junction nucleotides: 16. This CDR3 has 21 residues. The DNA of the CDR3 is TGTGCCAGCAGTGAAGCGCGAACAGGGGGTAGAATCTCGCGCTCCTACAATGAGCAGTTCTTC. This codes for CASSEARTGGRISRSYNEQFF.

This chain uses TRBV5-1 with TRBJ2-7; possibly TRBD1 for D (7 bases). Germline loops: CDR1 SGHRS, CDR2 YFSETQ. Trimming took 1 base from V and 1 from J, leaving 12 bases between them. CDR3 size: 15 residues. The CDR3 nucleotides read TGCGCCAGCAGCTTGAATGCGGGACAGTCCTACGAGCAGTACTTC. Amino acid sequence: CASSLNAGQSYEQYF.

The V and J genes are TRBV5-1 and TRBJ2-7; 12 bases line up with TRBD2. Germline V gene sequence: CDR1 SGHRS, CDR2 YFSETQ. The CDR3 extends over 14 amino acids. Trimming cost V 4 bases and J 5 bases; bases outside gene matches: 4. DNA of the CDR3: TGCGCCAGCAGCCCGACTAGCGGGAGCCACGAGCAGTACTTC. It translates to CASSPTSGSHEQYF.

The genes are TRBV5-1 and TRBJ2-7; D could derive from TRBD1 or TRBD2 (5 bases each). Germline CDR1 and CDR2: SGHRS and YFSETQ. Trimming took 4 bases from V and 0 from J, leaving 8 bases between them. There are 13 residues in the CDR3. The CDR3 reads CASSNGASYEQYF. CDR3 nucleotides: TGCGCCAGCAGCAACGGGGCCTCCTACGAGCAGTACTTC.

The genes are TRBV11-3 and TRBJ2-7, with D possibly matching TRBD2 (6 bases). Deletions cut 5 bases from V and 6 bases from J, with 14 bases between. CDR3 length: 13 amino acids. Germline CDR1 reads SGHNT; CDR2 reads YENEEA. The CDR3 here is CASSTALGGEQYF. The CDR3 DNA sequence: TGTGCCAGCAGCACCGCACTCGGGGGCGAGCAGTACTTC.

This chain uses TRBV28 with TRBJ2-1; 9 bases agree with TRBD2. This CDR3 has 14 residues. Unmatched junction bases numbered 2, after V lost 7 bases and J lost 1 base. The V gene's germline CDR1 is MDHEN and CDR2 SYDVKM. CDR3 coding DNA: TGTGCCAGCACGAGCGGGGGGTCCTACAATGAGCAGTTCTTC. This codes for CASTSGGSYNEQFF.

V gene TRBV15 combines with J gene TRBJ1-5; D is uncertain. Germline V gene sequence: CDR1 LNHNV, CDR2 YYDKDF (reference sequence). Trimming stripped 0 bases from V and 9 bases from J, with 12 bases between. The CDR3 is 14 amino acids. The CDR3 DNA is TGTGCCACCAGCAGAGATCTTGGGTCATCGCCCCAGCATTTT. It encodes CATSRDLGSSPQHF.

The chain recombines TRBV5-1 with TRBJ2-2; TRBD2 aligns across 8 bases. The CDR3 totals 14 residues. CDR1 and CDR2 (germline): SGHRS, YFSETQ. The J segment lost 5 bases and the V segment lost 2 bases, leaving 2 bases of the junction unmatched. CDR3: CASSFSGGTGELFF. The CDR3, as DNA: TGCGCCAGCAGCTTTTCGGGAGGGACCGGGGAGCTGTTTTTT.

This clone was seen just once. The chain carries TRBV6-1 and TRBJ2-5; D uncertain. The last part of the DNA fits TRBJ2-7 better; the J call may be wrong. The CDR3 length is 15 residues. CDR1 and CDR2 from the germline V gene are MNHNS and SASEGT. The CDR3 nucleotides read TGTGCCAGCAGGCCCTGGACCCAGAGCTCCTACGAGCAGTACTTC. Encoded protein: CASRPWTQSSYEQYF.

This chain joins TRBV23-1 and TRBJ2-2, with TRBD2 matching over 12 bases. TRBV23-1 has ORF status, its function being uncertain. J gave up 0 bases and V 9 bases, and 11 bases lay outside the gene matches. The CDR3 totals 18 residues. The CDR3 loop reads CARAGTSGLVTNTGELFF. CDR3 DNA: TGCGCCAGGGCGGGGACTAGCGGGCTTGTAACGAACACCGGGGAGCTGTTTTTT.

The chain links TRBV11-3 to TRBJ2-1, with D possibly TRBD2 on 6 matching bases. The CDR3 has 14 residues. Trimming shortened V by 3 bases and J by 1 base, and 7 bases separated the two germline ends. Looked up from germline, CDR1 is SGHNT and CDR2 is YENEEA. The CDR3 sequence: CASSLEGSYNEQFF. Written as DNA, the CDR3 is TGTGCCAGCAGCTTGGAGGGGTCCTACAATGAGCAGTTCTTC.

The chain joins TRBV7-9 to TRBJ2-1; weak D call: TRBD1 (5 bases). This CDR3 is built from 15 residues. Trimming took 1 base from V and 4 from J, leaving 11 bases between them. Per germline, CDR1 SEHNR and CDR2 FQNEAQ (reference sequence). The CDR3 region is CASSLEGSRYNEQFF. The CDR3 nucleotides read TGTGCCAGCAGCTTAGAGGGGTCGCGGTACAATGAGCAGTTCTTC.

This rearrangement joins TRBV5-4 to TRBJ2-5; 7 nucleotides agree with TRBD2. V trimming: 0 bases; J trimming: 6 bases; junction bases outside the gene matches: 8. There are 15 residues in the CDR3. CDR1 and CDR2 (germline): SGHNT, YYREEE (reference sequence). Here the CDR3 DNA reads TGTGCCAGCAGCTTGGTTGGGGCAGCGGGACAGACCCAGTACTTC. This gives the protein CASSLVGAAGQTQYF.

The chain employs TRBV28 and TRBJ2-7, with 9 bases identical to TRBD1. V shed 4 bases and J 2 bases; nucleotides not matched to a gene: 6. Germline assignment: CDR1 MDHEN and CDR2 SYDVKM. CDR3 length: 15 amino acids. The CDR3 DNA sequence: TGTGCCAGCAGTTCCCCTGGGACAGGGCCCTACGAGCAGTACTTC. The encoded protein is CASSSPGTGPYEQYF.

The table lists this clone with a count of one. J is TRBJ1-2 and V is TRBV19, with unresolved D. The CDR3 has 17 residues. From germline, CDR1 is LNHDA and CDR2 SQIVND (reference sequence). V was clipped by 3 bases and J by 4 bases, with 21 bases between them. The CDR3 is CASSIGVRSELGYGYTF. CDR3 DNA sequence: TGTGCCAGTAGTATCGGGGTCCGCTCTGAGCTCGGCTATGGCTACACCTTC.

This clone was observed once. The chain has TRBV28 and TRBJ2-3; D is tentatively TRBD1 or TRBD2 (5 bases each). This CDR3 is 13 amino acids long. The V and J ends lost 5 bases and 2 bases respectively, with 8 bases between them. The germline V gene encodes CDR1 MDHEN and CDR2 SYDVKM. The CDR3, as DNA: TGTGCCAGCAGTCCCGGGACCACAGATACGCAGTATTTT. Amino acids: CASSPGTTDTQYF.

This clone has only a few counts. The rearrangement links TRBV11-2 to TRBJ2-7; tentatively, D is TRBD2 (5 bases). This CDR3 has 16 amino acids. Trimming removed 2 bases from V and 6 bases from J, with 20 bases in between. The germline CDR1 and CDR2 sequences are SGHAT and FQNNGV. The CDR3 nucleotides read TGTGCCAGCAGCTTAATTTCTGGGAGAGGGTCTGGCGAGCAGTACTTC. Translating gives CASSLISGRGSGEQYF. Full variable domain (rest looked up from reference TRBV11-2 and TRBJ2-7): EAGVAQSPRYKIIEKRQSVAFWCNPISGHATLYWYQQILGQGPKLLIQFQNNGVVDDSQLPKDRFSAERLKGVDSTLKIQPAKLEDSAVYLCASSLISGRGSGEQYFGPGTRLTVT.

The chain combines TRBV6-1 with TRBJ1-2; D unresolved. Germline V gives CDR1 MNHNS, CDR2 SASEGT. V was trimmed by 1 base and J by 2 bases, leaving 11 bases between them. This CDR3 spans 15 amino acids. CDR3 nucleotides: TGTGCCAGCAGTGAAGGCGGGGTGAAGAACTATGGCTACACCTTC. Protein product: CASSEGGVKNYGYTF.

The CDR3 nucleotides are TGTGCCAGTAGTATAGATGGACAGAATGGCTACACCTTC. The encoded protein is CASSIDGQNGYTF. This chain links TRBV19 with TRBJ1-2, with D maybe TRBD1 (6 bases). The germline gives CDR1 LNHDA, CDR2 SQIVND (reference sequence). The CDR3 has 13 residues. V was shortened by 0 bases and J by 6 bases, with 8 bases between the two germline ends.

This clone is classed as medium-sized. V is TRBV7-2 and J is TRBJ2-2; 8 positions match TRBD2. Germline trimming cut 2 bases from V and 0 bases from J; bases unmatched to any gene: 5. Germline assignment: CDR1 SGHTA and CDR2 FQGNSA. The CDR3 extends over 17 amino acids. The CDR3, as DNA: TGTGCCAGCAGCTTATCCCCGACTAGCGCGAACACCGGGGAGCTGTTTTTT. Translated: CASSLSPTSANTGELFF.

The V and J genes are TRBV5-1 and TRBJ2-7; D possibly corresponds to TRBD1 (5 bases). Trimming removed 0 bases from V and 6 bases from J, with 10 bases in between. The CDR3 is 13 amino acids. Per the germline V gene, CDR1 is SGHRS and CDR2 is YFSETQ. The CDR3 bases are TGCGCCAGCAGCTTGGCCAACCAGGGCGAGCAGTACTTC. Its protein product is CASSLANQGEQYF.